The sequence of this T cell receptor beta chain was determined in a study of monozygotic twins with cystic fibrosis. Looking at the study overall: With about 15 PCR cycles, barcoded libraries came from roughly 2.8 micrograms of fragmented DNA.

From germline, CDR1 is SGDLS and CDR2 YYNGEE. Between the trimmed V and J ends, which lost 4 bases and 8 bases, there was a span of 12 bases. This CDR3 comprises 12 residues. Sequencing used immunoSEQ multiplex PCR; TCRdb keeps in-frame clones, though not all of them. This table has around 30,000 clones, 90% appearing once. Regarding the study as a whole: J usage was most co-twin-similar in 8 of 16 pairs, V in 13. Shared CDR3 numbers were not associated with age, concordance or severity. The repertoire was suggested to be naive-dominated, clonality median about 0.0094.

Turning to this clone: Its antigen is not identified.

This sequence originates from a girl aged 2-9 years with cystic fibrosis. Sequenced input: blood. The V and J genes are TRBV9 and TRBJ1-2; D gene uncertain. CDR3 residues: CASSHSGRGYTF. DNA for the CDR3: TGTGCCAGCAGCCACTCCGGGCGAGGCTACACCTTC. Looking up the rest from reference TRBV9 and TRBJ1-2 gives the full variable domain: DSGVTQTPKHLITATGQRVTLRCSPRSGDLSVYWYQQSLDQGLQFLIQYYNGEERAKGNILERFSAQQFPDLHSELNLSSLELGDSALYFCASSHSGRGYTFGSGTRLTVV.